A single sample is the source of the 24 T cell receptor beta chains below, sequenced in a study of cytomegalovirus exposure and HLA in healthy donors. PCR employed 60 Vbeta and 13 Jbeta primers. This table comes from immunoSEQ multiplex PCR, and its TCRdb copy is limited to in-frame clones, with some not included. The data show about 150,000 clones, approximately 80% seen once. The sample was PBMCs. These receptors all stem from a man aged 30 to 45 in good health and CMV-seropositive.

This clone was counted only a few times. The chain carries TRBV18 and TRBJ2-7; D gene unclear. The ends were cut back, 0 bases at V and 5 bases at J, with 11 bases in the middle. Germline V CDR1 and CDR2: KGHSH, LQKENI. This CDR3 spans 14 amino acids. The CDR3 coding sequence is TGTGCCAGCTCACCACCAAGTACCGGAGACGAGCAGTACTTC. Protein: CASSPPSTGDEQYF.

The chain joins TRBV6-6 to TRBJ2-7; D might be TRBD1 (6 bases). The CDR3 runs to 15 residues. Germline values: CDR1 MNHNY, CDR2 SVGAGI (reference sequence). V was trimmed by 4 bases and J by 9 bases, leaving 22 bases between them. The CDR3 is CASSFRDTSRFGQYF. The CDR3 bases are TGTGCCAGCAGTTTCCGGGACACCTCGAGATTCGGGCAGTACTTC.

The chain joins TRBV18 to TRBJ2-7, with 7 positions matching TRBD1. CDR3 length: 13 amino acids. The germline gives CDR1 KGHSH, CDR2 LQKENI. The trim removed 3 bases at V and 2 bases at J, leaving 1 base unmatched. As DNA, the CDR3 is TGTGCCAGCTCACCGACAGGGCCCTACGAGCAGTACTTC. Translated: CASSPTGPYEQYF. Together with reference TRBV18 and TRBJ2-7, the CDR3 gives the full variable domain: NAGVMQNPRHLVRRRGQEARLRCSPMKGHSHVYWYRQLPEEGLKFMVYLQKENIIDESGMPKERFSAEFPKEGPSILRIQQVVRGDSAAYFCASSPTGPYEQYFGPGTRLTVT.

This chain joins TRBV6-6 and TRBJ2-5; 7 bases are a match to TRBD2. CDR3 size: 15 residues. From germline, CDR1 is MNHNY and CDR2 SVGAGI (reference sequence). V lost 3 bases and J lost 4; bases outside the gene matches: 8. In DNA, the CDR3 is TGTGCCAGCAGTTATACGGGAGGTATCTCAGAGACCCAGTACTTC. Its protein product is CASSYTGGISETQYF.

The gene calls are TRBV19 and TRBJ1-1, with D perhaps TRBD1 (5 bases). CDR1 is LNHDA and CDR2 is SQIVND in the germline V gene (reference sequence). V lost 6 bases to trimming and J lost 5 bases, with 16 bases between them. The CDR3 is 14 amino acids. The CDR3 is CASSLDSGGTEAFF. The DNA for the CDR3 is TGTGCCAGTAGCCTCGACTCCGGGGGGACTGAAGCTTTCTTT.

DNA of the CDR3: TGTGCCAGCAGCCGGGGGGCCGGGGAGCTGTTTTTT. It translates to CASSRGAGELFF. V and J are TRBV28 and TRBJ2-2, with TRBD2 matching 7 bases. The germline V gene has CDR1 MDHEN and CDR2 SYDVKM. V lost 6 bases to trimming and J lost 6 bases; unmatched junction nucleotides: 1. This CDR3 contains 12 residues.

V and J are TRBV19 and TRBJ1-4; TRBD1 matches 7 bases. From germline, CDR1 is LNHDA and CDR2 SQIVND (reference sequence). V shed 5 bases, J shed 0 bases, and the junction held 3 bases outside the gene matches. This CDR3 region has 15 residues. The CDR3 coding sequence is TGTGCCAGTAGTGCTCAGGGGGCAACTAATGAAAAACTGTTTTTT. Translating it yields CASSAQGATNEKLFF.

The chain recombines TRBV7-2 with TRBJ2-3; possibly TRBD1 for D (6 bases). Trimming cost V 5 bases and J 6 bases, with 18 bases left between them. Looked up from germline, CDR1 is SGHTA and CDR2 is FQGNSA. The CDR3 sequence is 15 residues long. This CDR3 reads CASSTGTPRSDTQYF. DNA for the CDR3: TGTGCCAGCAGCACCGGGACACCCCGGTCCGATACGCAGTATTTT.

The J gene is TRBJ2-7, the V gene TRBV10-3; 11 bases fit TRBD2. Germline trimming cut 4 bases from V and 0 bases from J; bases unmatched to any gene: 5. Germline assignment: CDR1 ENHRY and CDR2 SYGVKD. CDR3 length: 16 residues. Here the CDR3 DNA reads TGTGCCATCAGTGGGGGACTAGCGGCCAGCTCCTACGAGCAGTACTTC. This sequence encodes CAISGGLAASSYEQYF.

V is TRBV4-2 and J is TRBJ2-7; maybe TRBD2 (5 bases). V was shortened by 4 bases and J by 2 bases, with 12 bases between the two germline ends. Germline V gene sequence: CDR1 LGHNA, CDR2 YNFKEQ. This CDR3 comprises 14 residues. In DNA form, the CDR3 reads TGTGCCAGCAGCCTTTCGACGGGAACCTACGAGCAGTACTTC. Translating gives CASSLSTGTYEQYF.

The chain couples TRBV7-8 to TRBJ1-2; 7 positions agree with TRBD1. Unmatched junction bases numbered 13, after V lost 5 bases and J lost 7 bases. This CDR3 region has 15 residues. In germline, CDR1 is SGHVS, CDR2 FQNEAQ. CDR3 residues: CASSKLDRDEGGYTF. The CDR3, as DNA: TGTGCCAGCAGCAAGCTTGACAGGGATGAAGGTGGCTACACCTTC.

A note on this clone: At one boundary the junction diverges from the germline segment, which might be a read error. Here the CDR3 DNA reads TGTGCCAGCAGCTTTTACAGGGGCAACGAGCTGTACTTC. Translation: CASSFYRGNELYF. The rearrangement joins TRBV5-4 to TRBJ2-7, with 7 bases matching TRBD1. Germline values: CDR1 SGHNT, CDR2 YYREEE (reference sequence). This CDR3 comprises 13 residues.

This CDR3 reads CASSYSQAGAKNIQYF. CDR3 DNA: TGTGCCAGCAGTTACTCACAGGCTGGAGCCAAAAACATTCAGTACTTC. The chain couples TRBV6-5 to TRBJ2-4; a weak D match, TRBD1 (5 bases). V dropped 0 bases and J dropped 0 bases, with 9 bases sitting between them. The CDR3 sequence is 16 residues long. In germline, CDR1 is MNHEY, CDR2 SVGAGI.

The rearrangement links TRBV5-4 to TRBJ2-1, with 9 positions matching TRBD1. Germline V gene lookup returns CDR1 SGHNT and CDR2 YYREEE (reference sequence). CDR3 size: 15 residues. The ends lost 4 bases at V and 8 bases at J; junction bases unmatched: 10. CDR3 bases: TGTGCCAGCAGCACCTCCGGGACAGGGACCCATGAGCAGTTCTTC. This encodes CASSTSGTGTHEQFF.

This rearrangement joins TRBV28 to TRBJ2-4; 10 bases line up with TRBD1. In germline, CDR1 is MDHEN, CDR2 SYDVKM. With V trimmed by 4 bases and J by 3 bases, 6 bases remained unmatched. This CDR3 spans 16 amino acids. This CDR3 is CASSSRTGGYKNIQYF. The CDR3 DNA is TGTGCCAGCAGTTCACGGACAGGGGGTTACAAAAACATTCAGTACTTC.

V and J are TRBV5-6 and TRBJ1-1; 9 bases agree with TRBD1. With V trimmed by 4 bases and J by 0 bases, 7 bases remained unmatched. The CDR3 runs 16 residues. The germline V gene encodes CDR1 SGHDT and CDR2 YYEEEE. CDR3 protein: CASSPGTGLMNTEAFF. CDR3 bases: TGTGCCAGCAGCCCCGGGACAGGGTTAATGAACACTGAAGCTTTCTTT.

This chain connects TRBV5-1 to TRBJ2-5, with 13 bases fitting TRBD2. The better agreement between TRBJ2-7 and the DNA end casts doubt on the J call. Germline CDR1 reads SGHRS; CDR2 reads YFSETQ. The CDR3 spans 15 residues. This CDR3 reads CASSLRTSGSYEQYF. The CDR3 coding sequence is TGCGCCAGCAGCCTACGGACTAGCGGGAGCTACGAGCAGTACTTC.

The CDR3 bases are TGTGCCAGCAGGGAGTGGTGGGACAACCAAGAGACCCAGTACTTC. It codes for CASREWWDNQETQYF. V usage is TRBV5-5 and J usage is TRBJ2-5, with a possible D match to TRBD1 (6 bases). V was clipped by 5 bases and J by 0 bases, with 14 bases between them. The CDR3 length is 15 residues. In germline, CDR1 is SGHKS, CDR2 YYEKEE (reference sequence).

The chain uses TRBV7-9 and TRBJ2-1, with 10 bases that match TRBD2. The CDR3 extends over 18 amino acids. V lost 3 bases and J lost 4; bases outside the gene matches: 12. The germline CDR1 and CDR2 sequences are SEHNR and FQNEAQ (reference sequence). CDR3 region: CASSFRLAGVHTYNEQFF. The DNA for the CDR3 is TGTGCCAGCAGCTTCCGGCTAGCGGGAGTACATACATACAATGAGCAGTTCTTC.

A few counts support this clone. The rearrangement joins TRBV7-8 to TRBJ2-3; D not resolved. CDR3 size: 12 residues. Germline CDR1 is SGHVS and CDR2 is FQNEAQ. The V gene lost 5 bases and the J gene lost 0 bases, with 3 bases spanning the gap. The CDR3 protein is CASSPSTDTQYF. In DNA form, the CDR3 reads TGTGCCAGCAGCCCTAGCACAGATACGCAGTATTTT.

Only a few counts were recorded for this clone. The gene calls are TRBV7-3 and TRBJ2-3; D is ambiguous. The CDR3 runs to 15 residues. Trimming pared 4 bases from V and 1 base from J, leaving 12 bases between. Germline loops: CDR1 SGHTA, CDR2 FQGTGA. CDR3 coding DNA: TGTGCCAGCAGCTCCCCAGGTGATGGCACAGATACGCAGTATTTT. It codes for CASSSPGDGTDTQYF.

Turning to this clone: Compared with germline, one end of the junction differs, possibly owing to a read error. The CDR3 region is CASSQGRGVGLHF. The DNA of the CDR3 is TGTGCCAGCAGCCAAGGTCGGGGGGTCGGATTGCACTTC. The chain uses TRBV14 and TRBJ2-7; 7 nucleotides align to TRBD2. Germline loops: CDR1 SGHDN, CDR2 FVKESK. The CDR3 runs 13 residues.

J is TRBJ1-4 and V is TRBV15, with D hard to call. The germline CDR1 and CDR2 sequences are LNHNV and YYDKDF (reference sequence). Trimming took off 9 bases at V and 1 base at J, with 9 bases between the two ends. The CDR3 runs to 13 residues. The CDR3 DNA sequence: TGTGCCACGATCGGAGGAACTAATGAAAAACTGTTTTTT. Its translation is CATIGGTNEKLFF. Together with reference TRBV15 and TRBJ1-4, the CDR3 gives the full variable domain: DAMVIQNPRYQVTQFGKPVTLSCSQTLNHNVMYWYQQKSSQAPKLLFHYYDKDFNNEADTPDNFQSRRPNTSFCFLDIRSPGLGDTAMYLCATIGGTNEKLFFGSGTQLSVL.

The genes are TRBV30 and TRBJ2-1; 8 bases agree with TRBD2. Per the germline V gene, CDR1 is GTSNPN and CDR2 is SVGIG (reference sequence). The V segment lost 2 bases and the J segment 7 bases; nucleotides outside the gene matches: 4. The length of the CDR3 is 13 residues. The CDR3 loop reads CAWSTGGVNEQFF. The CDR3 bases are TGTGCCTGGAGTACGGGAGGGGTTAATGAGCAGTTCTTC.